This T cell receptor beta chain was retrieved from a study of blood T cell repertoires in COVID-19. The wider study: COVID-19 samples collected from the United States, Italy and Spain covered acute and convalescent phases.

Source study methods: Quantification of nucleated cells was approximated via reference gene primer amplification. Produced via immunoSEQ multiplex PCR; TCRdb's table is partial and in-frame only. Clone size and V and J calls were adopted from that table, with D and trimming inferred from the DNA. The sample contains around 60,000 clones, 70% to 90% of which appear only once. This CDR3 contains 14 residues. Losses at the gene ends were 7 bases for V and 0 bases for J; bases not matched to a gene: 2. Germline V gives CDR1 ENHRY, CDR2 SYGVKD. The rearrangement uses TRBV10-3 and TRBJ2-1, with TRBD2 matching over 8 bases. The receptor's source is a man in his forties with acute or convalescent COVID-19. The sequenced sample was peripheral blood. The DNA of the CDR3 is TGTGCCATCAACGGGGGGGGCTCCTACAATGAGCAGTTCTTC. Translating it yields CAINGGGSYNEQFF.